Described below is a single T cell receptor beta chain sequence and its context. The antigen is undetermined. This sample is drawn from a study of PD-1 blockade in classical Hodgkin lymphoma. General study results and limits: TCR diversity rose significantly by C4D1 in CD4+ but not CD8+ cells. Those achieving complete response showed baseline diversity like newly diagnosed patients. Nothing has yet pinned down what causes the repertoire differences, possibly disease activity or prior therapy.

Each patient experienced a relapse that followed autologous stem cell transplantation, and brentuximab vedotin exposure varied. Best response was recorded as complete response, partial response or progressive disease. Between the trimmed V and J ends, which lost 1 base and 0 bases, there was a span of 14 bases. This CDR3 has 17 residues. The germline CDR1 and CDR2 sequences are SGHTS and YDEGEE. Some clones are missing from TCRdb's copy, which holds only in-frame ones; the method was immunoSEQ multiplex PCR. The sample consists of fewer than 100,000 clones, around 90% of them appearing once. The genes are TRBV5-8 and TRBJ2-1; no firm D call. The sample here was peripheral blood mononuclear cells (PBMCs), taken at baseline. This clonotype originated in a human donor with classical Hodgkin lymphoma. CDR3 region: CASSLRMRFSSYNEQFF. Written as DNA, the CDR3 is TGTGCCAGCAGCTTGAGAATGCGATTCAGCTCCTACAATGAGCAGTTCTTC. Full variable domain (missing parts from reference TRBV5-8 and TRBJ2-1): EAGVTQSPTHLIKTRGQQATLRCSPISGHTSVYWYQQALGLGLQFLLWYDEGEERNRGNFPPRFSGRQFPNYSSELNVNALELEDSALYLCASSLRMRFSSYNEQFFGPGTRLTVL.